Below, 17 T cell receptor beta chains from the same sample are listed, as sequenced in a study of blood T cell repertoires in COVID-19 (dated by TCRdb to the early 2020s). Receptors were amplified or captured by the immunoSEQ multiplex PCR assay. TCRdb obtained this table from immuneACCESS and retained in-frame rearrangements with V and J assigned. These tables miss some clones; where compared with another copy, unresolved V genes account for less than half of the shortfall, and the remainder is unexplained. Counted in this sample were 120,000 or so clones; 80% to 90% of them appeared once. The top ten hold 2% to 2.5% of the sample. Sequenced input: peripheral blood. The receptors originated from a woman aged 45-60 years with acute or convalescent COVID-19.

This rearrangement joins TRBV11-2 to TRBJ2-7, with 7 bases that match TRBD1. Germline CDR1 SGHAT, CDR2 FQNNGV. The CDR3 covers 12 residues. The ends lost 5 bases at V and 5 bases at J; junction bases unmatched: 3. The CDR3 spells CASSPRGNEQYF. Written as DNA, the CDR3 is TGTGCCAGCAGCCCCAGGGGGAACGAGCAGTACTTC. Full variable domain (outside the CDR3, taken from reference TRBV11-2 and TRBJ2-7): EAGVAQSPRYKIIEKRQSVAFWCNPISGHATLYWYQQILGQGPKLLIQFQNNGVVDDSQLPKDRFSAERLKGVDSTLKIQPAKLEDSAVYLCASSPRGNEQYFGPGTRLTVT.

The V call is TRBV5-5, the J call TRBJ1-5; 8 bases map to TRBD1. The CDR3 is 16 amino acids. Germline CDR1 reads SGHKS; CDR2 reads YYEKEE (reference sequence). V lost 3 bases to trimming and J lost 7 bases; unmatched junction nucleotides: 12. The CDR3 coding sequence is TGTGCCAGCAGCTCAGATAAGGACAGGGAAGTACAGCCCCAGCATTTT. This gives the protein CASSSDKDREVQPQHF. The full variable domain, in which reference TRBV5-5 and TRBJ1-5 provide the parts outside the CDR3, is DAGVTQSPTHLIKTRGQQVTLRCSPISGHKSVSWYQQVLGQGPQFIFQYYEKEERGRGNFPDRFSARQFPNYSSELNVNALLLGDSALYLCASSSDKDREVQPQHFGDGTRLSIL.

The V call is TRBV4-2, the J call TRBJ1-2; no reliable D call. V was clipped by 4 bases and J by 1 base, with 7 bases between them. This CDR3 has 13 residues. The germline V gene has CDR1 LGHNA and CDR2 YNFKEQ. DNA for the CDR3: TGTGCCAGCAGCCTCGAGGATAACTATGGCTACACCTTC. It is translated as CASSLEDNYGYTF.

The chain employs TRBV30 and TRBJ1-2; D is ambiguous. Trimming took 4 bases from V and 4 from J, leaving 13 bases between them. Germline CDR1 and CDR2: GTSNPN and SVGIG (reference sequence). The CDR3 length is 13 residues. The CDR3 nucleotides are TGTGCCTGGACCCTATGGTCGGGCTATGGCTACACCTTC. Translated, it gives CAWTLWSGYGYTF.

The V gene is TRBV5-6, the J gene TRBJ1-3; tentative D call: TRBD1 (6 bases). The ends were cut back, 0 bases at V and 9 bases at J, with 13 bases in the middle. Germline-derived CDR1 and CDR2 are SGHDT and YYEEEE. The CDR3 contains 14 residues. CDR3 coding DNA: TGTGCCAGCAGCTTGGCAGCAGGGGCCGGCACCATATATTTT. Its protein product is CASSLAAGAGTIYF.

This chain connects TRBV6-5 to TRBJ1-1, with D perhaps TRBD1 (5 bases). The V end lost 6 bases, the J end lost 2 bases, and 10 bases lay between the germline ends. The germline V gene encodes CDR1 MNHEY and CDR2 SVGAGI. The CDR3 has 13 residues. The CDR3: CASRKGLNTEAFF. The CDR3 nucleotides read TGTGCCAGCAGGAAGGGACTCAACACTGAAGCTTTCTTT.

The rearrangement joins TRBV7-9 to TRBJ2-3; D perhaps matches TRBD2 (6 bases). Trimming took off 4 bases at V and 9 bases at J, with 14 bases between the two ends. This CDR3 contains 13 residues. Germline V CDR1 and CDR2: SEHNR, FQNEAQ (reference sequence). CDR3 sequence (DNA): TGTGCCAGCAGCTCGGGACTCCCCGGGACGCAGTATTTT. This gives the protein CASSSGLPGTQYF.

This chain joins TRBV7-9 and TRBJ1-4; 9 positions agree with TRBD1. This CDR3 contains 17 residues. The germline gives CDR1 SEHNR, CDR2 FQNEAQ (reference sequence). V was pared by 5 bases and J by 7 bases, with 14 bases of the junction left unmatched. This CDR3 is CASSRGTGNRLGEKLFF. In DNA form, the CDR3 reads TGTGCCAGCAGCAGAGGGACAGGGAACCGGTTGGGTGAAAAACTGTTTTTT.

The chain couples TRBV3-1 (or the pseudogene TRBV3-2) to TRBJ2-3; 10 nucleotides line up with TRBD1. The V segment lost 4 bases and the J segment 4 bases; nucleotides outside the gene matches: 5. CDR3 length: 15 amino acids. Germline assignment: CDR1 LGHDT and CDR2 YNNKEL (reference sequence). The CDR3 loop reads CASSLGQGGSDTQYF. The CDR3 nucleotides read TGTGCCAGCAGCCTAGGACAGGGGGGGTCAGATACGCAGTATTTT.

The J gene is TRBJ2-2, the V gene TRBV12-3 or TRBV12-4; TRBD1 matches at 9 bases. CDR3 length: 13 residues. V trimming: 6 bases; J trimming: 8 bases; junction bases outside the gene matches: 4. The CDR3: CASRGQGLGELFF. The DNA of the CDR3 is TGTGCCAGCAGGGGACAGGGCCTAGGGGAGCTGTTTTTT.

The gene calls are TRBV19 and TRBJ2-1, with D hard to call. Germline loops: CDR1 LNHDA, CDR2 SQIVND (reference sequence). With 6 bases removed from V and 8 bases from J, the gap between germline ends came to 11 bases. This CDR3 contains 12 residues. CDR3 DNA sequence: TGTGCCAGTAGGCTAGGTGCGGATGAGCAGTTCTTC. Protein product: CASRLGADEQFF.

This clone was seen once. V usage is TRBV10-3 and J usage is TRBJ2-3; the D gene is possibly TRBD2 (5 bases). V lost 1 base to trimming and J lost 0 bases, with 11 bases between them. The V gene's germline CDR1 is ENHRY and CDR2 SYGVKD. This CDR3 region has 16 residues. CDR3 bases: TGTGCCATCAGTGAGTTACAGCGGACTAGCACAGATACGCAGTATTTT. The encoded protein is CAISELQRTSTDTQYF.

This chain links TRBV19 with TRBJ2-5; 7 nucleotides agree with TRBD2. With V trimmed by 7 bases and J by 5 bases, 13 bases remained unmatched. Germline CDR1 LNHDA, CDR2 SQIVND (reference sequence). The CDR3 length is 15 residues. In DNA form, the CDR3 reads TGTGCCAGTACCTCGACCGCGACTAGCCTGGAGACCCAGTACTTC. Amino acids: CASTSTATSLETQYF.

The rearrangement uses TRBV5-4 and TRBJ1-1; a weak D match, TRBD1 (5 bases). The CDR3 runs 14 residues. Trimming shortened V by 2 bases and J by 1 base, and 9 bases separated the two germline ends. From germline, CDR1 is SGHNT and CDR2 YYREEE (reference sequence). CDR3 amino acids: CASSLAGPNTEAFF. In DNA, the CDR3 is TGTGCCAGCAGCTTAGCGGGGCCGAACACTGAAGCTTTCTTT.

V gene TRBV5-6 combines with J gene TRBJ1-5; no clear D. V gave up 0 bases and J gave up 9 bases, with 10 bases separating them. Germline CDR1 and CDR2: SGHDT and YYEEEE. The CDR3 extends over 13 amino acids. CDR3 bases: TGTGCCAGCAGCTTGGGGGCATCAATGCCCCAGCATTTT. Amino acids: CASSLGASMPQHF.

The chain links TRBV19 to TRBJ2-1; 10 bases fit TRBD2. The CDR3 loop spans 16 amino acids. The germline gives CDR1 LNHDA, CDR2 SQIVND (reference sequence). Trimming at V came to 6 bases and at J to 0 bases, leaving 5 bases not matched to a gene. The CDR3 spells CASRGLAMSSYNEQFF. The DNA of the CDR3 is TGTGCCAGTAGGGGACTAGCGATGAGCTCCTACAATGAGCAGTTCTTC.

CDR3 DNA: TGCGCCAGCAGCCAAGATCCCAAGAACACTGAAGCTTTCTTT. Translating gives CASSQDPKNTEAFF. The V gene is TRBV4-1, the J gene TRBJ1-1; D unresolved. Germline V gene sequence: CDR1 MGHRA, CDR2 YSYEKL. Trimming cost V 0 bases and J 1 base, with 6 bases left between them. The CDR3 spans 14 residues.